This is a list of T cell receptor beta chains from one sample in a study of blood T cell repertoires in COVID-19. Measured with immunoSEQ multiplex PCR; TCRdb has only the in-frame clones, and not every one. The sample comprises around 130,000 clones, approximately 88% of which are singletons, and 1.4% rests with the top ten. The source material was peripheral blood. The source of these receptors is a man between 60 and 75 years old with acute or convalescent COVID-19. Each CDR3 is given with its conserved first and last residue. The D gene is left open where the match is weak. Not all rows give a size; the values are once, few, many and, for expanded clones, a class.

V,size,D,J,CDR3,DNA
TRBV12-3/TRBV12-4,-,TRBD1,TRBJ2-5,CASSWTGQETQYF,TGTGCCAGCAGTTGGACAGGCCAAGAGACCCAGTACTTC
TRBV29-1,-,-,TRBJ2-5,CSVRSPGETQYF,TGCAGCGTTCGCAGCCCCGGGGAGACCCAGTACTTC
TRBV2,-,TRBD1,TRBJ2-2,CASSAQGTGELFF,TGTGCCAGCAGTGCACAGGGGACCGGGGAGCTGTTTTTT
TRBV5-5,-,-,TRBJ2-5,CASSPVALGETQYF,TGTGCCAGCAGCCCGGTAGCGCTCGGAGAGACCCAGTACTTC
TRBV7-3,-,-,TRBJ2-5,CASSLGDSRPQYF,TGTGCCAGCAGCTTGGGGGACTCCCGACCCCAGTACTTC
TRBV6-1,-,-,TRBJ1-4,CASSEYGQRGEKLFF,TGTGCCAGCAGTGAATATGGACAGCGGGGCGAAAAACTGTTTTTT
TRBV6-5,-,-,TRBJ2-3,CASKEEPDTQYF,TGTGCCAGCAAAGAGGAACCTGATACGCAGTATTTT
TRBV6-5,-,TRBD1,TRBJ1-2,CASSYLGQGVFDGYTF,TGTGCCAGCAGTTACCTTGGACAGGGGGTATTTGATGGCTACACCTTC
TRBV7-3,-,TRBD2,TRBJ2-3,CASSRSGGAIGTQYF,TGTGCCAGCAGCCGGAGCGGGGGGGCAATAGGTACGCAGTATTTT
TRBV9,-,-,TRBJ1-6,CASSRDGDYNSPLHF,TGTGCCAGCAGCAGAGACGGGGATTATAATTCACCCCTCCACTTT
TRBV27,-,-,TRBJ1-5,CASRFGRDQPQHF,TGTGCCAGCAGGTTCGGGAGAGATCAGCCCCAGCATTTT
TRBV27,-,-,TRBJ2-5,CASSSGAGETQYF,TGTGCCAGCAGTTCAGGGGCCGGAGAGACCCAGTACTTC
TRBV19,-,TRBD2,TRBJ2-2,CASRLAGGLATGELFF,TGTGCCAGCCGACTAGCGGGAGGGTTGGCCACCGGGGAGCTGTTTTTT
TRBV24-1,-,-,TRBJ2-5,CATSPQGIETQYF,TGTGCCACCAGTCCCCAGGGCATAGAGACCCAGTACTTC
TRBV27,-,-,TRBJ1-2,CASKGYSAPNYGYTF,TGTGCCAGCAAGGGGTACAGTGCCCCTAACTATGGCTACACCTTC
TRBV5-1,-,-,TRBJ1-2,CASSLDRYGYTF,TGCGCCAGCAGCCTCGACAGGTATGGCTACACCTTC
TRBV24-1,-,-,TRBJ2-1,CATSDLIGRGGVDEQFF,TGTGCCACCAGTGATTTGATCGGCAGGGGTGGTGTCGATGAGCAGTTCTTC
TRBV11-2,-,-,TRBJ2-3,CASSSPRVSTDTQYF,TGTGCCAGCAGCTCACCTCGGGTGAGCACAGATACGCAGTATTTT
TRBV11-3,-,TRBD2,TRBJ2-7,CASSHTPLSGRACEQYF,TGTGCCAGCAGCCACACCCCCCTAAGCGGGAGGGCCTGCGAGCAGTACTTC
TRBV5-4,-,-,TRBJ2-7,CASSLPTGDAYEQYF,TGTGCCAGCAGCTTGCCAACGGGGGATGCCTACGAGCAGTACTTC
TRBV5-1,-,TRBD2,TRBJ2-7,CASSLEPGGEQYF,TGCGCCAGCAGCTTGGAGCCGGGGGGCGAGCAGTACTTC
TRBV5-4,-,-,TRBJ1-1,CASSLEFGRGTEAFF,TGTGCCAGCAGCTTGGAGTTCGGCAGGGGAACTGAAGCTTTCTTT
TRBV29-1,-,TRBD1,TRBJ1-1,CSVEDWDRGTEAFF,TGCAGCGTTGAAGACTGGGACAGGGGCACTGAAGCTTTCTTT
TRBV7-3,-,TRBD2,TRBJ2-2,CASSTHRINLAGGLNTGELFF,TGTGCCAGCAGCACCCACAGGATTAACCTAGCGGGAGGCCTGAACACCGGGGAGCTGTTTTTT
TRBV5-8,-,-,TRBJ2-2,CASSLSRNTGELFF,TGTGCCAGCAGCTTAAGTAGGAACACCGGGGAGCTGTTTTTT
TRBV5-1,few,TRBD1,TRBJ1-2,CASSLAQTGQGYTF,TGCGCCAGCAGCTTGGCCCAGACAGGGCAAGGCTACACCTTC
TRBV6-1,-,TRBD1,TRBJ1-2,CASSESGTGVYGYTF,TGTGCCAGCAGTGAAAGTGGGACAGGTGTCTATGGCTACACCTTC
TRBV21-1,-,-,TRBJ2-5,CASRDKGGPSVQETQYF,TGTGCCAGCAGAGACAAAGGGGGCCCATCCGTACAAGAGACCCAGTACTTC
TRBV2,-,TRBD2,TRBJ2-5,CASSSTTSGSFAQETQYF,TGTGCCAGCAGCTCAACGACTAGCGGGAGCTTCGCCCAAGAGACCCAGTACTTC